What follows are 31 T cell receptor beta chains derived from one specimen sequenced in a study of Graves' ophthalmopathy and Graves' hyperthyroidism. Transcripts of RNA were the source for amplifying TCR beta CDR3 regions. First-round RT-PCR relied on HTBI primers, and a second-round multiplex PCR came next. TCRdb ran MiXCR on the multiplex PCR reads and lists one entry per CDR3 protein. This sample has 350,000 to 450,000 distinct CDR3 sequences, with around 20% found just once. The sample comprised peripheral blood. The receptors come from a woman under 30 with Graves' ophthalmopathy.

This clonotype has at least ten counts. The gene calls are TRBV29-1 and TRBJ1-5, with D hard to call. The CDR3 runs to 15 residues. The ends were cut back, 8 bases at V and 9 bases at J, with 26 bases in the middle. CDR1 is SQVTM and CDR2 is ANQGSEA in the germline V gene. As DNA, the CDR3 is TGCAGCCCTAGGAGCAATTCTCCCCATTTGAGGCCCCAGCATTTT. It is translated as CSPRSNSPHLRPQHF.

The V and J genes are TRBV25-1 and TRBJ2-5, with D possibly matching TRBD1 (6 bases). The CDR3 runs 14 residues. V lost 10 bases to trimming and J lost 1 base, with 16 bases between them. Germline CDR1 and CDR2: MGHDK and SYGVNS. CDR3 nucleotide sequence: TGTGCCACCGAGGGGGACGGAATCCAAGAGACCCAGTACTTC. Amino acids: CATEGDGIQETQYF. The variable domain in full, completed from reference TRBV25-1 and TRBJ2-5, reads EADIYQTPRYLVIGTGKKITLECSQTMGHDKMYWYQQDPGMELHLIHYSYGVNSTEKGDLSSESTVSRIRTEHFPLTLESARPSHTSQYLCATEGDGIQETQYFGPGTRLLVL.

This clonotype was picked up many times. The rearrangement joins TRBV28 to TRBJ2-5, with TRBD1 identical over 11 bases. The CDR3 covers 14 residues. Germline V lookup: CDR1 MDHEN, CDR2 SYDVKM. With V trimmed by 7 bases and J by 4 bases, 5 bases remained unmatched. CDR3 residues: CASTLGTGGETQYF. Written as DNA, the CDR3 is TGTGCCAGCACCCTAGGGACAGGGGGAGAGACCCAGTACTTC.

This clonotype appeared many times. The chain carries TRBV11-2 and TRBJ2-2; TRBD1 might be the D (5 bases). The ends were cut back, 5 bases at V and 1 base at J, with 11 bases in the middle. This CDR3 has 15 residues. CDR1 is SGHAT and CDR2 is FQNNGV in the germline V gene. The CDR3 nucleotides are TGTGCCAGCAGCCGGGCTAGGGGGAACACCGGGGAGCTGTTTTTT. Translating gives CASSRARGNTGELFF.

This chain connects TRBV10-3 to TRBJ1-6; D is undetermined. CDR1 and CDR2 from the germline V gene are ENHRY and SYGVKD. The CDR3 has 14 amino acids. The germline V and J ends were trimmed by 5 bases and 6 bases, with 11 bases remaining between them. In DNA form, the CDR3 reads TGTGCCATCAGTTTGCAGGACCTTAATTCACCCCTCCACTTT. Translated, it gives CAISLQDLNSPLHF.

This chain's CDR3 is CASRPGLAGESGELFF. The CDR3, as DNA: TGTGCCAGCAGGCCCGGACTAGCGGGAGAGTCCGGGGAGCTGTTTTTT. The rearrangement joins TRBV28 to TRBJ2-2; TRBD2 agrees at 13 bases. CDR1 is MDHEN and CDR2 is SYDVKM in the germline V gene. This CDR3 is built from 16 residues. V was clipped by 6 bases and J by 6 bases; unmatched bases: 7. Looking up the rest from reference TRBV28 and TRBJ2-2 gives the full variable domain: DVKVTQSSRYLVKRTGEKVFLECVQDMDHENMFWYRQDPGLGLRLIYFSYDVKMKEKGDIPEGYSVSREKKERFSLILESASTNQTSMYLCASRPGLAGESGELFFGEGSRLTVL.

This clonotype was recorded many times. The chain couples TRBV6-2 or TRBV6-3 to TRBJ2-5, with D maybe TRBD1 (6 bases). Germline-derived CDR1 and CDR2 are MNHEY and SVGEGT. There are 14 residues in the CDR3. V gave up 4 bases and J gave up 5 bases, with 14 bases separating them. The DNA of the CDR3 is TGTGCCAGCAGTTCCCTGAGGGGGAGTGAGACCCAGTACTTC. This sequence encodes CASSSLRGSETQYF.

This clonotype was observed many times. The CDR3 protein is CAISESDVYEQYF. The CDR3 DNA sequence: TGTGCCATCAGTGAGTCGGACGTTTACGAGCAGTACTTC. The chain recombines TRBV10-3 with TRBJ2-7, with unresolved D. Germline V CDR1 and CDR2: ENHRY, SYGVKD. Trimming pared 0 bases from V and 4 bases from J, leaving 7 bases between. The CDR3 totals 13 residues.

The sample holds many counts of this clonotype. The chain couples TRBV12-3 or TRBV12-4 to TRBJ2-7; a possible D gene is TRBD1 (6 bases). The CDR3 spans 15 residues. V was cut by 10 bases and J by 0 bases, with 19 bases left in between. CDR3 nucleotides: TGTGCCACCACCACCACAGGGTTTGGCTCCTACGAGCAGTACTTC. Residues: CATTTTGFGSYEQYF.

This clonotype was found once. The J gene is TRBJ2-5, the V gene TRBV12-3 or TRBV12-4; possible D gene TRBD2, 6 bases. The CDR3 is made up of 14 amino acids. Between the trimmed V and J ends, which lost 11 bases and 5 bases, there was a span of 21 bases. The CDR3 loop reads CAVGRGTDRETQYF. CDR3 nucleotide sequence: TGTGCCGTCGGGCGGGGCACAGATCGGGAGACCCAGTACTTC.

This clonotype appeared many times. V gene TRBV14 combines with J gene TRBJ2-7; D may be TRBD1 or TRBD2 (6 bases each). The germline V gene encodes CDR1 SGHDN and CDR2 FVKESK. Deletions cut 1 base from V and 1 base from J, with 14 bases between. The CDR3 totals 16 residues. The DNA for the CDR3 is TGTGCCAGCAGCCAAGCCACAAGGGGGGTGTCCTACGAGCAGTACTTC. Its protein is CASSQATRGVSYEQYF. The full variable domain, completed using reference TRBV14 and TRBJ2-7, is EAGVTQFPSHSVIEKGQTVTLRCDPISGHDNLYWYRRVMGKEIKFLLHFVKESKQDESGMPNNRFLAERTGGTYSTLKVQPAELEDSGVYFCASSQATRGVSYEQYFGPGTRLTVT.

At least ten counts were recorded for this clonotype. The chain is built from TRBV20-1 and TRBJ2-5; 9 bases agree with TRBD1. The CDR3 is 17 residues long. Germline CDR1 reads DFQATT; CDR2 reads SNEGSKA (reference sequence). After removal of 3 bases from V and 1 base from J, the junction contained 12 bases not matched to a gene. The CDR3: CSASPGTGSGLQETQYF. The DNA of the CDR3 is TGCAGTGCTAGTCCCGGGACAGGGAGCGGACTCCAAGAGACCCAGTACTTC.

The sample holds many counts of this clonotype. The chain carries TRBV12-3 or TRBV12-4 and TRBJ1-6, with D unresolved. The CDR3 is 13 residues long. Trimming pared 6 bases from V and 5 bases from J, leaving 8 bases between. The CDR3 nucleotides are TGTGCCAGCAGCCTCGGGAATAATTCACCCCTCCACTTT. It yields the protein CASSLGNNSPLHF.

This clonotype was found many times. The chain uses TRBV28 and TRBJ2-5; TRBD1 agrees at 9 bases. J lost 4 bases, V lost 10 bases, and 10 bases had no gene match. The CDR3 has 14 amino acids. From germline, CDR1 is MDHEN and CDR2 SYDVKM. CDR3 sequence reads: CATIRDRERETQYF. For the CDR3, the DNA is TGTGCCACCATTCGGGACAGGGAAAGAGAGACCCAGTACTTC.

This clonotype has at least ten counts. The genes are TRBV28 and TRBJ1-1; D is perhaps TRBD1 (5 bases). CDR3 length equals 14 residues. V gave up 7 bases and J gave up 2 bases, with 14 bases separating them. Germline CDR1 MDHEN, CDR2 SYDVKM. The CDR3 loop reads CASTLSGPNTEAFF. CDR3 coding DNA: TGTGCCAGCACCTTATCGGGACCTAACACTGAAGCTTTCTTT.

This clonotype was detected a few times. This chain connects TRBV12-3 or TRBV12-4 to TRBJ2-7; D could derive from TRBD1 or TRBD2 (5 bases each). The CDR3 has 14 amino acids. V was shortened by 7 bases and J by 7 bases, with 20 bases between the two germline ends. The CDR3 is CASTAVGPSSEQYF. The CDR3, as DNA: TGTGCCAGCACCGCCGTGGGACCTAGTTCGGAGCAGTACTTC.

The CDR3 coding sequence is TGTGCCAGCAGTTTAGGGTCGACAGGGTACACCGGGGAGCTGTTTTTT. Translated, it gives CASSLGSTGYTGELFF. V usage is TRBV28 and J usage is TRBJ2-2; 7 nucleotides line up with TRBD1. This CDR3 has 16 residues. J lost 3 bases, V lost 2 bases, and 6 bases had no gene match. Germline loops: CDR1 MDHEN, CDR2 SYDVKM.

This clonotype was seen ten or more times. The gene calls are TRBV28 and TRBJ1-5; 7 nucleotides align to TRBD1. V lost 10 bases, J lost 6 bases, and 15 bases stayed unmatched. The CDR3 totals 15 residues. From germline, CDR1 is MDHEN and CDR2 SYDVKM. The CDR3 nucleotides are TGTGCCACCCGGCAACAACAGGGGACGGTTCAGCCCCAGCATTTT. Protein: CATRQQQGTVQPQHF.

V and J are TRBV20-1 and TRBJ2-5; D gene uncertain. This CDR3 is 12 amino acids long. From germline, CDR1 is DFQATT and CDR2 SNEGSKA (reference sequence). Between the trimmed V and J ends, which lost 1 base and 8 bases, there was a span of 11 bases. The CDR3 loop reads CSARVSTATQYF. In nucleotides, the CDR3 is TGCAGTGCTAGAGTCTCCACCGCTACCCAGTACTTC.

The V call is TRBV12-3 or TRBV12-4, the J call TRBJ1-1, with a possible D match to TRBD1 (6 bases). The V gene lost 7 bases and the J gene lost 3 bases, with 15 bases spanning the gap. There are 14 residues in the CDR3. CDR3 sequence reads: CASTRGLGDTEAFF. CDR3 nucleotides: TGTGCCAGCACGCGGGGGCTGGGGGACACTGAAGCTTTCTTT.

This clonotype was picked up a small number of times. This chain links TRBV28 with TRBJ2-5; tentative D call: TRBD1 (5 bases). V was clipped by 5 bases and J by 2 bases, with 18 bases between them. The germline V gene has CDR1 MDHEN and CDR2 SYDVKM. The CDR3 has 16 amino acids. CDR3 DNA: TGTGCCAGCAGTCAGGGTCTCGACCCAATACAAGAGACCCAGTACTTC. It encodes CASSQGLDPIQETQYF.

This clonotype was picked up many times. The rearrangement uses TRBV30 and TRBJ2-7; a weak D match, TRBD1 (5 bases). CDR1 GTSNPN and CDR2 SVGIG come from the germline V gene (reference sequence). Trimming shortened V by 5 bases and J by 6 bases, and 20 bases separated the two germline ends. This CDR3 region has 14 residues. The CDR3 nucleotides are TGTGCCTGGGGGGCGACTGCAGGCCCTGCCGAGCAGTACTTC. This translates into CAWGATAGPAEQYF.

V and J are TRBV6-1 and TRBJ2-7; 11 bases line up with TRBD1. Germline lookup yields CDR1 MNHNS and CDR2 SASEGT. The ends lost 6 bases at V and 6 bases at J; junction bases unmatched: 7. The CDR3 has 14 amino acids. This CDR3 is CASRDVGTGGEQYF. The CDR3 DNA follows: TGTGCCAGCAGGGACGTAGGGACAGGGGGCGAGCAGTACTTC.

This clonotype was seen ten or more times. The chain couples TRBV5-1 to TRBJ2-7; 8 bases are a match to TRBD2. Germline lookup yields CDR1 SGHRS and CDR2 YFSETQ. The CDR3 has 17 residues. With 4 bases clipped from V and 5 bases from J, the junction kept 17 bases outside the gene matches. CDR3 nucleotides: TGCGCCAGCAGCCCCTCGTTAGTCGGGAGGGCCAGACACGAGCAGTACTTC. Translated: CASSPSLVGRARHEQYF.

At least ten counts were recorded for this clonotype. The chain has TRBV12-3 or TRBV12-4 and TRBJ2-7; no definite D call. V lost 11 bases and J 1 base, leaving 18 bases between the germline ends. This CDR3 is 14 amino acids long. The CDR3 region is CASQAARYSYEQYF. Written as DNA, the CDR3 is TGTGCCTCACAAGCAGCTCGGTATTCCTACGAGCAGTACTTC.

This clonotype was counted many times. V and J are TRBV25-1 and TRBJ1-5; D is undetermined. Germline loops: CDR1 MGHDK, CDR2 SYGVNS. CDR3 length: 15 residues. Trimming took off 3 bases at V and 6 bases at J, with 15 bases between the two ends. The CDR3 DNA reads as TGTGCCAGCAGTGATCCGGGAGAGGGAAGTCAGCCCCAGCATTTT. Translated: CASSDPGEGSQPQHF.

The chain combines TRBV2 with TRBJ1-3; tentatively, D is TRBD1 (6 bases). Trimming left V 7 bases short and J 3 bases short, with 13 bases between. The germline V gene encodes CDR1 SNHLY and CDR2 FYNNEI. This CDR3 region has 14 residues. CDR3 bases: TGTGCCAGCAATCCTCAGGGGATTGGAAACACCATATATTTT. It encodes CASNPQGIGNTIYF. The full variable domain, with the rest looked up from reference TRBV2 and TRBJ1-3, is EPEVTQTPSHQVTQMGQEVILRCVPISNHLYFYWYRQILGQKVEFLVSFYNNEISEKSEIFDDQFSVERPDGSNFTLKIRSTKLEDSAMYFCASNPQGIGNTIYFGEGSWLTVV.

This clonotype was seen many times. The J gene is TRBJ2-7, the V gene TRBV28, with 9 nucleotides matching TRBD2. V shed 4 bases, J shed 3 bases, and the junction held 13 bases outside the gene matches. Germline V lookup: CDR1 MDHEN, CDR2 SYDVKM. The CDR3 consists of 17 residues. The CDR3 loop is CASSSSPGAGGVYEQYF. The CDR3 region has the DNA TGTGCCAGCAGTTCATCCCCCGGGGCGGGAGGGGTCTACGAGCAGTACTTC.

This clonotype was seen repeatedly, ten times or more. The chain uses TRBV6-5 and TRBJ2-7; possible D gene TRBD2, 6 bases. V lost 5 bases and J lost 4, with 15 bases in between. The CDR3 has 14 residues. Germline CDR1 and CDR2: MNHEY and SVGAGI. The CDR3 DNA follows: TGTGCCAGCAGTCCTCCGGGACTGTTATACGAGCAGTACTTC. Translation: CASSPPGLLYEQYF.

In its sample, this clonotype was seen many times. CDR3 in amino acids: CSVVGAASYEQYF. The DNA for the CDR3 is TGCAGTGTGGTCGGGGCGGCCTCCTACGAGCAGTACTTC. V is TRBV20-1 and J is TRBJ2-7, with D possibly called TRBD1 or TRBD2 (5 bases each). CDR3 length: 13 residues. CDR1 and CDR2 from the germline V gene are DFQATT and SNEGSKA (reference sequence). V lost 7 bases and J 0 bases, leaving 13 bases between the germline ends.

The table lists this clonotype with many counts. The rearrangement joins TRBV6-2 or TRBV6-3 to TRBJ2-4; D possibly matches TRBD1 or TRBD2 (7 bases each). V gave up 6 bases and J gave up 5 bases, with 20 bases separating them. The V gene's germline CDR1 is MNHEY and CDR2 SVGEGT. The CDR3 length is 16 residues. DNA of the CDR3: TGTGCCAGCAGCTACCAGACAGGGAGGGCCGAAAACATTCAGTACTTC. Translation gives CASSYQTGRAENIQYF.